This paragraph covers one T cell receptor beta chain sequence. Its antigen specificity is not known. No clone much larger than this one lies a single base away; base qualities are absent. V is trimmed back by 6 bases and J by 0 bases, and the junction contains 3 bases that no gene match accounts for. From cysteine to phenylalanine, the CDR3 is 15 amino acids long. This entry keeps only the CDR3 DNA: 45 bases, framed from base 1. The germline V gene (reference sequence) sets CDR1 to DFQATT and CDR2 to SNEGSKA. The data derive from a study of CD8 T cells in Susac syndrome (dated by TCRdb to the late 2010s). Study-wide context: The study used repertoire sequencing to test whether antigen drove CD8+ T cell activation and differentiation in Susac syndrome.

RNA was extracted using the RNeasy kit, and roughly 0.5 to 1 microgram was reverse transcribed with random hexamers. TCR beta CDR3 regions were amplified with the immunoSEQ multiplex PCR assay covering 54 Vbeta and 13 Jbeta segments. PCR amplification bias was corrected by using a synthetic template baseline for primer optimization and computational correction. Under the source paper's analysis protocol: Reads were assigned to V, D and J genes according to IMGT and analyzed in immunoSEQ Analyzer, with only productive sequences retained. Clonality was computed as one minus Shannon entropy normalized by log2 of the number of productive unique sequences. Public and private clones were assessed among the 100 most prevalent clones of each patient and control. A clone was defined as Susac-specific if it was absent from the healthy and MS cohorts, from more than 850 published viral clones and from other ImmuneACCESS disease sequences. The raw public reads went through TCRdb reprocessing: fastp at Q25, MiXCR clone calling, in-frame beta chains kept. One record per CDR3 amino acid sequence lists the most common genes and DNA. TCRdb's processing, not the authors' own work, is the source of the V and J calls. Here the sample has some 200,000 distinct CDR3 sequences; about 95% occur a single time. 0.085% to 0.12% of the sample lies in the top ten.

Summary of the overall study and its limitations: The TCR sequencing and HLA analysis was acknowledged to have included a relatively small number of individuals.

Peripheral blood CD8+ and CD4+ T cells from healthy donors, Susac syndrome patients and multiple sclerosis patients were profiled by high-throughput TCR beta sequencing. Healthy donors were included as age- and sex-matched controls. Bulk CD8+ and CD4+ T cells were purified by magnetic negative isolation, while CD8+ TEMRA cells were enriched using FACS. Blood was drawn into EDTA tubes, processed within 24 hours, and PBMCs were isolated by density gradient centrifugation. PBMCs destined for TCR sequencing were cryopreserved in liquid nitrogen and later thawed in a 37 °C water bath. The sorted or isolated CD4+, CD8+ and CD8+ TEMRA cells reached a purity of at least 90%.

The specimen sequenced was CD4+ T cells from PBMCs. The sequence links TRBV20-1 to TRBJ2-2; the junction holds 11 bases that match TRBD2. The TCR comes from a human donor in good health. The nucleotides read TGCAGTGCGCGACTAGCGGGGACGAACACCGGGGAGCTGTTTTTT. Its protein product is CSARLAGTNTGELFF.